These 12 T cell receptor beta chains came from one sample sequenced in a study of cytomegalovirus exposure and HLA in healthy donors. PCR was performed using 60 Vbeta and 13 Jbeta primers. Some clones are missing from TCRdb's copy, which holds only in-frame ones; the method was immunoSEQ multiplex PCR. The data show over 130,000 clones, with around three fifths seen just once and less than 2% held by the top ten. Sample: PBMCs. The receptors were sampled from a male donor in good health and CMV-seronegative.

The CDR3 DNA follows: TGCGCCAGCAGCCCACTTGTTGAGGGCGCAAGGGTTTATGGCTACACCTTC. It yields the protein CASSPLVEGARVYGYTF. V gene TRBV4-1 combines with J gene TRBJ1-2; D not resolved. CDR1 and CDR2 from the germline V gene are MGHRA and YSYEKL. The V and J ends lost 4 bases and 5 bases respectively, with 23 bases between them. The CDR3 has 17 residues.

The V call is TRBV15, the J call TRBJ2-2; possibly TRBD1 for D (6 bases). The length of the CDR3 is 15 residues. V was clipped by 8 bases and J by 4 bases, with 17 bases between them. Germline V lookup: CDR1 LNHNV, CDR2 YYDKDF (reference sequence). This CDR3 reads CATGPRQAITGELFF. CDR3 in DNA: TGTGCCACCGGCCCCCGACAGGCGATCACCGGGGAGCTGTTTTTT.

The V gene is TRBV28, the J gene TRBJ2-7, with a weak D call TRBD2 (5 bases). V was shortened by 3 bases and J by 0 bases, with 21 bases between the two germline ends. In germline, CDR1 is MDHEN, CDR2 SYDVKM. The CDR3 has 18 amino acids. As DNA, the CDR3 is TGTGCCAGCAGTTTTCCTGCGCGAGGACTGGCGAGCTCCTACGAGCAGTACTTC. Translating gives CASSFPARGLASSYEQYF.

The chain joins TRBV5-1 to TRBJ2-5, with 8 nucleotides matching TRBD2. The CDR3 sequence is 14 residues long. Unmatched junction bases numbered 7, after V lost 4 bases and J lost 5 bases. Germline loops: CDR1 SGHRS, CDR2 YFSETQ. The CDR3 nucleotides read TGCGCCAGCAGCGCCTTAGCGGGGTGGGAGACCCAGTACTTC. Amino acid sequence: CASSALAGWETQYF.

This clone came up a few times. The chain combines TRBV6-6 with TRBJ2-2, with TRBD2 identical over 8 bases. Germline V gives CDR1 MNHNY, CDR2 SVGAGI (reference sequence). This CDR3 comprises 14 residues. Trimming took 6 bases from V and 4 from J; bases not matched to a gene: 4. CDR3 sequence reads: CASRRLAFTGELFF. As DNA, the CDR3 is TGTGCCAGCAGAAGACTAGCGTTCACCGGGGAGCTGTTTTTT.

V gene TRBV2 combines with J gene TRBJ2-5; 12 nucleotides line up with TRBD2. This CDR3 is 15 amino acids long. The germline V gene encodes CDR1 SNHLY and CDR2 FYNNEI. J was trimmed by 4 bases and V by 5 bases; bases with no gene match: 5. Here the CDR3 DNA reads TGTGCCAGCAGTCAATCGGGACTAGCGGGAGAGACCCAGTACTTC. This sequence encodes CASSQSGLAGETQYF.

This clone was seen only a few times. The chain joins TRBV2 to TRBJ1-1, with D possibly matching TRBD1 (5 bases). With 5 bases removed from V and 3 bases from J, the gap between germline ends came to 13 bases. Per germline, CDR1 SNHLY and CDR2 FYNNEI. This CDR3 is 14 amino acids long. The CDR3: CASSTRGTDTEAFF. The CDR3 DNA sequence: TGTGCCAGCAGTACGCGGGGGACTGACACTGAAGCTTTCTTT.

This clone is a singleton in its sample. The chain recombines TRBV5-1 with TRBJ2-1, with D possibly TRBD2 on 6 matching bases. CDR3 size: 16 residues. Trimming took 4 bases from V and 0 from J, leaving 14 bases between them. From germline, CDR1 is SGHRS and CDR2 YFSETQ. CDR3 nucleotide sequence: TGCGCCAGCAGCGCCGATAGCGGAAGCTCCTACAATGAGCAGTTCTTC. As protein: CASSADSGSSYNEQFF.

As DNA, the CDR3 is TGTGCCAGTAGTAGGAGGCCAATGAACACTGAAGCTTTCTTT. This gives the protein CASSRRPMNTEAFF. The chain joins TRBV19 to TRBJ1-1; D is uncertain. Trimming took 4 bases from V and 0 from J, leaving 9 bases between them. Germline lookup yields CDR1 LNHDA and CDR2 SQIVND (reference sequence). The CDR3 consists of 14 residues.

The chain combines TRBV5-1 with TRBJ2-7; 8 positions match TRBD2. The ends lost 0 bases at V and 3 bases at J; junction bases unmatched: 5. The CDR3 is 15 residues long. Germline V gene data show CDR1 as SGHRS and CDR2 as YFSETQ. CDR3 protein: CASSLAAGEVYEQYF. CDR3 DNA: TGCGCCAGCAGCTTGGCAGCGGGGGAGGTCTACGAGCAGTACTTC.

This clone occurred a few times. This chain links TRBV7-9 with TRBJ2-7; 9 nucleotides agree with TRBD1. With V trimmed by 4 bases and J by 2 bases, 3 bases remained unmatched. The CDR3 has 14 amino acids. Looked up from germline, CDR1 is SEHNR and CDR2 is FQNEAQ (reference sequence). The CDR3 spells CASSWTGAPYEQYF. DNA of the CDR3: TGTGCCAGCAGCTGGACAGGGGCGCCCTACGAGCAGTACTTC.

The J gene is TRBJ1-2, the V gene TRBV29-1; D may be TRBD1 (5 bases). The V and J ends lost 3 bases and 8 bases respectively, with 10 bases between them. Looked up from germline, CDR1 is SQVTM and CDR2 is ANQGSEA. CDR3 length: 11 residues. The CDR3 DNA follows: TGCAGCGTTGAGGAGGGACGCGGCTACACCTTC. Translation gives CSVEEGRGYTF.